A single sample gave rise to the 22 T cell receptor beta chains below, sequenced in a study of cytotoxic CD8 clonotypes in ibrutinib-treated CLL. Measured with immunoSEQ multiplex PCR; TCRdb has only the in-frame clones, and not every one. The data show approximately 140,000 clones, under 95% seen once. Sequences were derived from PBMCs, sampled after 12 months of ibrutinib treatment. These receptors were obtained from a human donor with chronic lymphocytic leukemia.

The rearrangement uses TRBV13 and TRBJ2-1; D not resolved. V was shortened by 0 bases and J by 10 bases, with 10 bases between the two germline ends. Germline assignment: CDR1 PRHDT and CDR2 FYEKMQ (reference sequence). This CDR3 region has 13 residues. CDR3 loop: CASSLGDGREQFF. The CDR3 DNA is TGTGCCAGCAGCTTAGGCGATGGAAGAGAGCAGTTCTTC.

The V gene is TRBV4-2, the J gene TRBJ2-1; D is uncertain. The germline V gene encodes CDR1 LGHNA and CDR2 YNFKEQ. The ends were cut back, 1 base at V and 3 bases at J, with 13 bases in the middle. The CDR3 runs 16 residues. This chain's CDR3 is CASSQGGLGIYNEQFF. The CDR3 DNA follows: TGTGCCAGCAGCCAAGGTGGCCTAGGGATCTACAATGAGCAGTTCTTC.

The chain couples TRBV10-3 to TRBJ2-1; D assignment may be TRBD1 or TRBD2 (5 bases each). With 0 bases removed from V and 0 bases from J, the gap between germline ends came to 6 bases. CDR1 and CDR2 from the germline V gene are ENHRY and SYGVKD. This CDR3 spans 15 amino acids. CDR3 in DNA: TGTGCCATCAGTGAGTCGGGGGACTCCTACAATGAGCAGTTCTTC. It is translated as CAISESGDSYNEQFF.

The chain employs TRBV2 and TRBJ1-1; perhaps TRBD1 as D (5 bases). This CDR3 contains 15 residues. The V gene's germline CDR1 is SNHLY and CDR2 FYNNEI. The V end was cut by 10 bases, the J end by 6 bases, with 24 bases between. This CDR3 is CATSGGRITGPEAFF. CDR3 nucleotide sequence: TGTGCCACCTCGGGGGGGAGAATTACGGGTCCTGAAGCTTTCTTT. The whole variable domain, remainder taken from reference TRBV2 and TRBJ1-1, is EPEVTQTPSHQVTQMGQEVILRCVPISNHLYFYWYRQILGQKVEFLVSFYNNEISEKSEIFDDQFSVERPDGSNFTLKIRSTKLEDSAMYFCATSGGRITGPEAFFGQGTRLTVV.

The rearrangement links TRBV6-6 to TRBJ2-7; the D gene is possibly TRBD1 (6 bases). The V gene's germline CDR1 is MNHNY and CDR2 SVGAGI (reference sequence). The CDR3 runs to 14 residues. Trimming shortened V by 5 bases and J by 1 base, and 12 bases separated the two germline ends. The CDR3 bases are TGTGCCAGCAGTACCGGGGACAAATCCTACGAGCAGTACTTC. Its protein is CASSTGDKSYEQYF.

The chain carries TRBV19 and TRBJ1-1; no clear D gene. The ends were cut back, 4 bases at V and 1 base at J, with 10 bases in the middle. The CDR3 contains 14 residues. Germline-derived CDR1 and CDR2 are LNHDA and SQIVND (reference sequence). Here the CDR3 DNA reads TGTGCCAGTAGTAGCGTCAGCGGGAACACTGAAGCTTTCTTT. It specifies CASSSVSGNTEAFF.

The chain couples TRBV2 to TRBJ1-5; possible D gene TRBD1, 5 bases. There are 14 residues in the CDR3. The V gene lost 4 bases and the J gene lost 2 bases, with 9 bases spanning the gap. The germline V gene has CDR1 SNHLY and CDR2 FYNNEI. CDR3 nucleotides: TGTGCCAGCAGTGGTCAGGGAGGCAATCAGCCCCAGCATTTT. It is translated as CASSGQGGNQPQHF.

V and J are TRBV4-2 and TRBJ2-1; 9 bases are shared with TRBD2. The CDR3 has 15 residues. The ends lost 1 base at V and 10 bases at J; junction bases unmatched: 8. CDR1 is LGHNA, CDR2 YNFKEQ, per germline. CDR3 protein: CASSQVGGRAKEQFF. CDR3 in DNA: TGTGCCAGCAGCCAAGTAGGCGGGAGGGCCAAGGAGCAGTTCTTC.

This rearrangement joins TRBV4-3 to TRBJ2-2; TRBD2 agrees at 9 bases. From germline, CDR1 is LGHNA and CDR2 YSLEER. This CDR3 has 16 residues. The J segment lost 1 base and the V segment lost 6 bases, leaving 6 bases of the junction unmatched. CDR3 nucleotides: TGCGCCAGCAGTCTTAAAGCGGGAGGGAACACCGGGGAGCTGTTTTTT. Its translation is CASSLKAGGNTGELFF.

This clone has just one count. V is TRBV7-3 and J is TRBJ1-3, with TRBD1 as a possible D gene (5 bases). The CDR3 covers 14 residues. Germline CDR1 reads SGHTA; CDR2 reads FQGTGA. The ends were cut back, 2 bases at V and 1 base at J, with 6 bases in the middle. CDR3 nucleotides: TGTGCCAGCAGCTTAGGGGGGTCTGGAAACACCATATATTTT. This encodes CASSLGGSGNTIYF.

V gene TRBV7-2 combines with J gene TRBJ1-1; D gene uncertain. The CDR3 contains 14 residues. The ends were cut back, 0 bases at V and 10 bases at J, with 15 bases in the middle. CDR1 is SGHTA and CDR2 is FQGNSA in the germline V gene. CDR3 residues: CASSLAGRPKGAFF. CDR3 in DNA: TGTGCCAGCAGCTTAGCTGGGCGGCCGAAGGGAGCTTTCTTT.

This clone has just one count. The V and J genes are TRBV25-1 and TRBJ1-3; D not certain. V was trimmed by 5 bases and J by 3 bases, leaving 8 bases between them. The CDR3 consists of 13 residues. Germline V CDR1 and CDR2: MGHDK, SYGVNS. Here the CDR3 reads CASSRSDGNTIYF. Written as DNA, the CDR3 is TGTGCCAGCAGTCGTAGCGATGGAAACACCATATATTTT.

This clone has a count of ten or more. This chain uses TRBV30 with TRBJ2-3; 9 bases fit TRBD2. After removal of 3 bases from V and 5 bases from J, the junction contained 3 bases not matched to a gene. CDR1 is GTSNPN and CDR2 is SVGIG in the germline V gene (reference sequence). CDR3 length: 13 amino acids. CDR3 sequence: CAWRGTSLDTQYF. CDR3 in DNA: TGTGCCTGGAGGGGGACTAGCCTAGATACGCAGTATTTT.

The J gene is TRBJ2-7, the V gene TRBV11-3; 9 nucleotides align to TRBD1. After removal of 3 bases from V and 4 bases from J, the junction contained 4 bases not matched to a gene. The CDR3 runs to 14 residues. In germline, CDR1 is SGHNT, CDR2 YENEEA. In nucleotides, the CDR3 is TGTGCCAGCAGCTTGACAGGGGGGTCGTACGAGCAGTACTTC. Amino acids: CASSLTGGSYEQYF.

The chain couples TRBV18 to TRBJ2-7; D is unresolved. The CDR3 sequence is 16 residues long. Germline CDR1 reads KGHSH; CDR2 reads LQKENI. Deletions cut 1 base from V and 0 bases from J, with 13 bases between. CDR3 amino acids: CASSPLVGTTSYEQYF. The CDR3 bases are TGTGCCAGCTCACCACTGGTGGGAACTACCTCCTACGAGCAGTACTTC.

This clone was observed a single time. This chain links TRBV28 with TRBJ2-1, with TRBD2 matching 10 bases. The V segment lost 7 bases and the J segment 10 bases; nucleotides outside the gene matches: 19. Germline V lookup: CDR1 MDHEN, CDR2 SYDVKM. This CDR3 contains 17 residues. The CDR3 loop reads CASMPTPASGSPREQFF. The DNA for the CDR3 is TGTGCCAGCATGCCCACGCCGGCTAGCGGGAGTCCGAGGGAGCAGTTCTTC.

The chain uses TRBV6-6 and TRBJ2-3, with D unclear. The CDR3 consists of 13 residues. Trimming cost V 5 bases and J 1 base, with 7 bases left between them. From germline, CDR1 is MNHNY and CDR2 SVGAGI (reference sequence). CDR3 DNA sequence: TGTGCCAGCAGTGACCCGGGCACAGATACGCAGTATTTT. It translates to CASSDPGTDTQYF.

The chain combines TRBV5-1 with TRBJ2-1; 14 bases align to TRBD2. With V trimmed by 3 bases and J by 10 bases, 9 bases remained unmatched. CDR1 and CDR2 from the germline V gene are SGHRS and YFSETQ. This CDR3 region has 16 residues. CDR3 protein: CASSYGTSGSLAEQFF. The CDR3 DNA reads as TGCGCCAGCAGCTACGGGACTAGCGGGAGTTTAGCCGAGCAGTTCTTC.

J is TRBJ2-5 and V is TRBV30; D is uncertain. The germline V gene has CDR1 GTSNPN and CDR2 SVGIG (reference sequence). The CDR3 extends over 13 amino acids. V shed 2 bases and J shed 5 bases, with 12 bases lying between them. This CDR3 reads CAWSWRNGETQYF. The CDR3 nucleotides read TGTGCCTGGAGTTGGCGGAATGGGGAGACCCAGTACTTC. The full variable domain, its missing parts supplied by reference TRBV30 and TRBJ2-5, is SQTIHQWPATLVQPVGSPLSLECTVEGTSNPNLYWYRQAAGRGLQLLFYSVGIGQISSEVPQNLSASRPQDRQFILSSKKLLLSDSGFYLCAWSWRNGETQYFGPGTRLLVL.

V gene TRBV18 combines with J gene TRBJ2-2; a weak D match, TRBD1 (6 bases). CDR1 and CDR2 (germline): KGHSH, LQKENI. This CDR3 region has 17 residues. The germline V and J ends were trimmed by 3 bases and 1 base, with 15 bases remaining between them. The CDR3 protein is CASSPFHPGQNTGELFF. DNA for the CDR3: TGTGCCAGCTCACCTTTTCATCCGGGACAGAACACCGGGGAGCTGTTTTTT.

This clone was seen a single time. The chain couples TRBV2 to TRBJ1-5; D unresolved. The CDR3 is made up of 14 amino acids. Germline V gene data show CDR1 as SNHLY and CDR2 as FYNNEI. The V end lost 4 bases, the J end lost 6 bases, and 13 bases lay between the germline ends. CDR3 coding DNA: TGTGCCAGCAGTGGAGGTGGCCTCCGTCAGCCCCAGCATTTT. This gives the protein CASSGGGLRQPQHF.

The chain links TRBV28 to TRBJ1-2, with TRBD1 as a possible D gene (6 bases). This CDR3 is built from 15 residues. Trimming cost V 5 bases and J 6 bases, with 19 bases left between them. The germline CDR1 and CDR2 sequences are MDHEN and SYDVKM. CDR3 amino acids: CASSLPDRRYDGYTF. CDR3 nucleotide sequence: TGTGCCAGCAGTCTCCCGGACAGACGATATGATGGCTACACCTTC.